A single sample gave rise to the 19 T cell receptor beta chains below, sequenced in a study of human T cells and chemical hapten exposure. Someone pulled total RNA out of unfractionated whole blood. A single record per CDR3 protein comes from TCRdb applying MiXCR to the 5' RACE reads. Among roughly 82,000 distinct CDR3 sequences, around a sixth were seen once, and the ten largest hold almost 7%. Receptors were obtained from a female donor in good health.

This clonotype was seen repeatedly, ten times or more. The chain employs TRBV27 and TRBJ2-6; D remains unclear. Trimming cost V 5 bases and J 2 bases, with 10 bases left between them. Germline assignment: CDR1 MNHEY and CDR2 SMNVEV (reference sequence). This CDR3 has 15 amino acids. The CDR3 DNA sequence: TGTGCCAGCAGTCCGAGGAAGGCTGGGGCCAACGTCCTGACTTTC. Amino acid sequence: CASSPRKAGANVLTF.

V is TRBV5-5 and J is TRBJ1-2, with 8 positions matching TRBD1. The CDR3 is made up of 16 amino acids. Trimming took 2 bases from V and 0 from J; bases not matched to a gene: 6. The germline CDR1 and CDR2 sequences are SGHKS and YYEKEE (reference sequence). The CDR3 nucleotides are TGTGCCAGCAGCTTTTCCCCGACAGGGGCTAACTATGGCTACACCTTC. Its translation: CASSFSPTGANYGYTF. Complete variable domain (other parts from reference TRBV5-5 and TRBJ1-2): DAGVTQSPTHLIKTRGQQVTLRCSPISGHKSVSWYQQVLGQGPQFIFQYYEKEERGRGNFPDRFSARQFPNYSSELNVNALLLGDSALYLCASSFSPTGANYGYTFGSGTRLTVV.

This clonotype appeared a few times. Here the CDR3 DNA reads TGTGCCAGCGGGATCATGGTCCAGGAGACCCAGTACTTC. Protein: CASGIMVQETQYF. This chain connects TRBV28 to TRBJ2-5, with D unclear. V lost 8 bases to trimming and J lost 5 bases, with 15 bases between them. The CDR3 loop spans 13 amino acids. CDR1 and CDR2 from the germline V gene are MDHEN and SYDVKM.

This clonotype is deemed large. V usage is TRBV20-1 and J usage is TRBJ2-7; D ambiguous. CDR3 length: 11 residues. Trimming left V 7 bases short and J 0 bases short, with 7 bases between. The germline gives CDR1 DFQATT, CDR2 SNEGSKA (reference sequence). The CDR3 sequence: CSVENSYEQYF. CDR3 coding DNA: TGCAGTGTTGAGAACTCCTACGAGCAGTACTTC.

The table lists this clonotype with a few counts. The rearrangement links TRBV27 to TRBJ2-1; 9 positions match TRBD2. The germline V gene has CDR1 MNHEY and CDR2 SMNVEV (reference sequence). V lost 5 bases and J lost 5; bases outside the gene matches: 10. CDR3 size: 16 residues. CDR3: CASSPWNSGRDNEQFF. The DNA of the CDR3 is TGTGCCAGCAGTCCTTGGAATAGCGGGAGAGACAATGAGCAGTTCTTC.

In its sample, this clonotype was seen a few times. This chain links TRBV7-9 with TRBJ1-2; 8 nucleotides agree with TRBD1. Trimming cost V 5 bases and J 4 bases; bases outside gene matches: 15. CDR1 is SEHNR, CDR2 FQNEAQ, per germline (reference sequence). The CDR3 is made up of 17 amino acids. The DNA for the CDR3 is TGTGCCAGCAGCCCTGAGGGGGACAGGTTTGGAGGCTATGGCTACACCTTC. It specifies CASSPEGDRFGGYGYTF.

The gene calls are TRBV7-2 and TRBJ1-4; D not resolved. Deletions cut 4 bases from V and 4 bases from J, with 10 bases between. CDR1 and CDR2 (germline): SGHTA, FQGNSA. The CDR3 contains 14 residues. CDR3 region: CASSSARFNEKLFF. CDR3 bases: TGTGCCAGCAGCTCTGCTAGGTTTAATGAAAAACTGTTTTTT.

The gene calls are TRBV3-1 and TRBJ2-1; 13 nucleotides match TRBD2. CDR1 is LGHDT and CDR2 is YNNKEL in the germline V gene (reference sequence). Trimming at V came to 3 bases and at J to 9 bases, leaving 8 bases not matched to a gene. CDR3 length: 16 residues. The CDR3 DNA follows: TGTGCCAGCAGCCAGAGGACTAGCGGGGGATTAGGTGAGCAGTTCTTC. Encoded protein: CASSQRTSGGLGEQFF.

This clonotype has only a few counts. The rearrangement links TRBV6-1 to TRBJ1-1, with a weak D call TRBD1 (6 bases). The CDR3 has 14 residues. Germline CDR1 is MNHNS and CDR2 is SASEGT. Trimming left V 4 bases short and J 6 bases short, with 15 bases between. CDR3 DNA: TGTGCCAGCAGTGTACAGGGAGCAGGGGCTGAAGCTTTCTTT. It encodes CASSVQGAGAEAFF.

V and J are TRBV7-2 and TRBJ2-1; TRBD2 aligns across 8 bases. From germline, CDR1 is SGHTA and CDR2 FQGNSA. The CDR3 extends over 16 amino acids. J lost 8 bases, V lost 5 bases, and 14 bases had no gene match. CDR3 bases: TGTGCCAGCAGCCCACAAATACGAGCGGGAGTCGATGAGCAGTTCTTC. Translating it yields CASSPQIRAGVDEQFF.

This clonotype was seen many times. The chain has TRBV7-9 and TRBJ1-5; maybe TRBD1 (5 bases). The CDR3 runs to 14 residues. Looked up from germline, CDR1 is SEHNR and CDR2 is FQNEAQ (reference sequence). V lost 5 bases and J 3 bases, leaving 11 bases between the germline ends. As DNA, the CDR3 is TGTGCCAGCAGCCCAGGGTTGGACAATCAGCCCCAGCATTTT. Translating gives CASSPGLDNQPQHF.

The chain has TRBV14 and TRBJ2-7; 9 bases match TRBD2. This CDR3 region has 14 residues. In germline, CDR1 is SGHDN, CDR2 FVKESK. Germline trimming cut 1 base from V and 6 bases from J; bases unmatched to any gene: 4. The CDR3 sequence is CASSQGGGVGEQYF. The DNA for the CDR3 is TGTGCCAGCAGCCAAGGCGGGGGGGTTGGCGAGCAGTACTTC.

This clonotype occurred a few times. This chain links TRBV29-1 with TRBJ1-1; no clear D. There are 13 residues in the CDR3. The V gene's germline CDR1 is SQVTM and CDR2 ANQGSEA. Deletions cut 5 bases from V and 3 bases from J, with 13 bases between. The CDR3 sequence is CSVQVWGYTEAFF. CDR3 DNA sequence: TGCAGCGTTCAAGTATGGGGTTACACTGAAGCTTTCTTT.

This clonotype appeared many times. The chain combines TRBV4-1 with TRBJ2-7; 10 bases align to TRBD2. Germline V gene sequence: CDR1 MGHRA, CDR2 YSYEKL. The CDR3 runs to 17 residues. The junction had 11 bases not matched to a gene; V was cut back by 2 bases and J by 4 bases. CDR3 residues: CASSQLPSLAGVYEQYF. The CDR3 nucleotides are TGCGCCAGCAGCCAACTACCATCTCTAGCGGGAGTGTACGAGCAGTACTTC.

This clonotype was seen repeatedly, ten times or more. This chain joins TRBV13 and TRBJ2-7; D unresolved. The V and J ends lost 2 bases and 7 bases respectively, with 6 bases between them. The CDR3 length is 11 residues. CDR1 is PRHDT and CDR2 is FYEKMQ in the germline V gene (reference sequence). CDR3 sequence: CASSLSGEQYF. The CDR3 coding sequence is TGTGCCAGCAGCTTAAGTGGTGAGCAGTACTTC. Looking up the rest from reference TRBV13 and TRBJ2-7 gives the full variable domain: AAGVIQSPRHLIKEKRETATLKCYPIPRHDTVYWYQQGPGQDPQFLISFYEKMQSDKGSIPDRFSAQQFSDYHSELNMSSLELGDSALYFCASSLSGEQYFGPGTRLTVT.

This clonotype occurred a few times. The chain has TRBV12-3 or TRBV12-4 and TRBJ1-5; TRBD1 matches 9 bases. The CDR3 is 13 residues long. With 6 bases clipped from V and 7 bases from J, the junction kept 4 bases outside the gene matches. The CDR3 coding sequence is TGTGCCAGCAGAGGGGACAGGGTCCAGCCCCAGCATTTT. This gives the protein CASRGDRVQPQHF.

This clonotype was picked up a small number of times. The chain links TRBV30 to TRBJ2-3, with D possibly matching TRBD1 (7 bases). CDR3 size: 15 residues. Trimming pared 5 bases from V and 3 bases from J, leaving 18 bases between. Germline V lookup: CDR1 GTSNPN, CDR2 SVGIG (reference sequence). The chain's CDR3 is CAWDGGRGDTDTQYF. CDR3 DNA: TGTGCCTGGGACGGCGGCAGGGGGGATACAGATACGCAGTATTTT.

This clonotype was counted at least ten times. The rearrangement joins TRBV28 to TRBJ1-1, with unresolved D. Deletions cut 4 bases from V and 6 bases from J, with 21 bases between. Germline V gene sequence: CDR1 MDHEN, CDR2 SYDVKM. CDR3 size: 16 residues. As DNA, the CDR3 is TGTGCCAGCAGTTCCTTAGGAGGGCTTGGGAGCCCTGAAGCTTTCTTT. It codes for CASSSLGGLGSPEAFF. Full variable domain (remainder filled in from reference TRBV28 and TRBJ1-1): DVKVTQSSRYLVKRTGEKVFLECVQDMDHENMFWYRQDPGLGLRLIYFSYDVKMKEKGDIPEGYSVSREKKERFSLILESASTNQTSMYLCASSSLGGLGSPEAFFGQGTRLTVV.

A few counts support this clonotype. The J gene is TRBJ2-2, the V gene TRBV6-6; 7 positions agree with TRBD2. The V gene's germline CDR1 is MNHNY and CDR2 SVGAGI (reference sequence). After removal of 4 bases from V and 4 bases from J, the junction contained 3 bases not matched to a gene. The CDR3 has 14 amino acids. This CDR3 reads CASSFPSGTGELFF. CDR3 nucleotide sequence: TGTGCCAGCAGTTTCCCTAGCGGCACCGGGGAGCTGTTTTTT.